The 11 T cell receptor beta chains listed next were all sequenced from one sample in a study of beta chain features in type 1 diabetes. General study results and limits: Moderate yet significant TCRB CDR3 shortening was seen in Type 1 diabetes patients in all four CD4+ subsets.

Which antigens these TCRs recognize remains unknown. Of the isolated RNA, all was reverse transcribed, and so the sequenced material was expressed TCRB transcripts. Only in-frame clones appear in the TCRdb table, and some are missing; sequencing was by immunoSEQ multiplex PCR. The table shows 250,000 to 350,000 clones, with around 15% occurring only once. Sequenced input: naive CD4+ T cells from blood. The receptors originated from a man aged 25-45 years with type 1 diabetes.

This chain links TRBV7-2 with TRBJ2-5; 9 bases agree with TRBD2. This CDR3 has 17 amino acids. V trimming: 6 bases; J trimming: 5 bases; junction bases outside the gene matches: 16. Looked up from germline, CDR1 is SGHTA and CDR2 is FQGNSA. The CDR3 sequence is CASSTIGGGAPWETQYF. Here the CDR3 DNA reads TGTGCCAGCAGTACGATCGGCGGGGGGGCCCCTTGGGAGACCCAGTACTTC.

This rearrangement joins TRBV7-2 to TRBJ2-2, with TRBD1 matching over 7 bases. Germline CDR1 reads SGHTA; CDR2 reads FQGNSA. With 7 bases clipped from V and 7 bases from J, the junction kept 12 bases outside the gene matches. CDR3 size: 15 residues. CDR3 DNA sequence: TGTGCCAGCACCACTCGACAGGGAGTTGTCGGGGAGCTGTTTTTT. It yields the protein CASTTRQGVVGELFF.

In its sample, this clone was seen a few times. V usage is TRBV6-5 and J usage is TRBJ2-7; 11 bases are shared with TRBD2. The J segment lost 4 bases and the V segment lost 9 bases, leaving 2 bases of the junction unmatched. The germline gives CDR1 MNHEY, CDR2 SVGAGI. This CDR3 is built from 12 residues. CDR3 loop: CASSGREYEQYF. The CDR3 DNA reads TGTGCCAGTAGCGGGAGGGAATACGAGCAGTACTTC.

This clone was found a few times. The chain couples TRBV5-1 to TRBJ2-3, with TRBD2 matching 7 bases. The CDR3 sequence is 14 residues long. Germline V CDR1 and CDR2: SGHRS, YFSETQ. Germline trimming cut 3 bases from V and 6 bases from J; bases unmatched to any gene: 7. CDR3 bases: TGCGCCAGCAGCTGGACTAGTCGTGGCGATACGCAGTATTTT. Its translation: CASSWTSRGDTQYF.

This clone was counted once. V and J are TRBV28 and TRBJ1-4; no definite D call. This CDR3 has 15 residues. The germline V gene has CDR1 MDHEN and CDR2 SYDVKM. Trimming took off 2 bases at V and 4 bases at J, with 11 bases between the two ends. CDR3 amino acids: CASSLIRPHNEKLFF. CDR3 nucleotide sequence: TGTGCCAGCAGTTTAATCAGGCCCCATAATGAAAAACTGTTTTTT.

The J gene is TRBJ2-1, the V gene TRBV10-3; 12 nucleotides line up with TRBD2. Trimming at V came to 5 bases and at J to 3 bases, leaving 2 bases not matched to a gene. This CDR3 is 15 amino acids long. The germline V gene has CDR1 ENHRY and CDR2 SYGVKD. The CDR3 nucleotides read TGTGCCATCAGTATGACTAGCGGGAGCTACAATGAGCAGTTCTTC. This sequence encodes CAISMTSGSYNEQFF.

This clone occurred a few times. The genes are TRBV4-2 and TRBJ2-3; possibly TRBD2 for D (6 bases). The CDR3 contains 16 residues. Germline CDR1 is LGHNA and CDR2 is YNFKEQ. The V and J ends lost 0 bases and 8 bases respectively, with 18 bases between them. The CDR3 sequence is CASSQEAGTPRGTQYF. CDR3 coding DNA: TGTGCCAGCAGCCAAGAGGCGGGAACCCCTAGAGGTACGCAGTATTTT.

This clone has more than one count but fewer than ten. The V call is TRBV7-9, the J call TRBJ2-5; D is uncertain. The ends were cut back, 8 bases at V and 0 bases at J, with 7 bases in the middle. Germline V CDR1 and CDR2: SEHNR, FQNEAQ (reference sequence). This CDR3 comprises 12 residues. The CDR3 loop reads CASENNQETQYF. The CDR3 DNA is TGTGCCAGCGAGAATAACCAAGAGACCCAGTACTTC.

The CDR3 nucleotides read TGCAGCGTTATGGGAACTAGCGGGATTGGGAGTGTAAGCACAGATACGCAGTATTTT. This translates into CSVMGTSGIGSVSTDTQYF. The gene calls are TRBV29-1 and TRBJ2-3, with 10 nucleotides matching TRBD2. Germline lookup yields CDR1 SQVTM and CDR2 ANQGSEA. The CDR3 sequence is 19 residues long. The V segment lost 5 bases and the J segment 0 bases; nucleotides outside the gene matches: 17.

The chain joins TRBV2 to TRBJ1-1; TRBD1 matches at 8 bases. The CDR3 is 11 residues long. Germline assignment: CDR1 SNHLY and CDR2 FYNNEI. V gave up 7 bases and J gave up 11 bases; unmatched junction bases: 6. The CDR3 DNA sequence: TGTGCCAGCACCCTGGACAGGGATGCTTTCTTT. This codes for CASTLDRDAFF.

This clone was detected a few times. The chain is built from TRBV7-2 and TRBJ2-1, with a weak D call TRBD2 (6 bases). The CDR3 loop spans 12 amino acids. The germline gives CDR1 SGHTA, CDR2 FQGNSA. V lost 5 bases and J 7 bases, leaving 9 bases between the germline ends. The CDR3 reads CASSPTSNEQFF. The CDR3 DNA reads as TGTGCCAGCAGCCCGACTAGTAATGAGCAGTTCTTC.